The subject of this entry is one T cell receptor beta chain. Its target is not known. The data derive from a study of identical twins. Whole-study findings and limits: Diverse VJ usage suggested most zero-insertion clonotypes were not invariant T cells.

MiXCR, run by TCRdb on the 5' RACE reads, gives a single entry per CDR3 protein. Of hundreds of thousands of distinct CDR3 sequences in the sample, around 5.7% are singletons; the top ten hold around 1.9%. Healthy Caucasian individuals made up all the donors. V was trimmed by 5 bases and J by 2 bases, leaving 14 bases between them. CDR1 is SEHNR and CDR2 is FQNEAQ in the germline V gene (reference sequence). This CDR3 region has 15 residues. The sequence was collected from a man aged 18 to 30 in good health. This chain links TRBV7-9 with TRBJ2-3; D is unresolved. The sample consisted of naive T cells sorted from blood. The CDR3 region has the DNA TGTGCCAGCAGCCTAGGACGTTTGTACACAGATACGCAGTATTTT. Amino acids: CASSLGRLYTDTQYF.